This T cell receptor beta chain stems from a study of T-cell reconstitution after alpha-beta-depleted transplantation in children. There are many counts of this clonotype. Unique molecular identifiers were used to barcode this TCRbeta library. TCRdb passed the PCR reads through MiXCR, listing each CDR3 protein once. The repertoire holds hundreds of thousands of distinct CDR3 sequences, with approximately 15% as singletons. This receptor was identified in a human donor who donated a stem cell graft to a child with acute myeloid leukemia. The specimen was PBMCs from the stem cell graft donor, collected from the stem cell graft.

The CDR3: CASSLTVTYNSPLHF. CDR3 in DNA: TGTGCCAGCAGCTTAACCGTAACTTATAATTCACCCCTCCACTTT. J is TRBJ1-6 and V is TRBV7-2; unclear D gene. CDR1 is SGHTA and CDR2 is FQGNSA in the germline V gene. This CDR3 spans 15 amino acids. Deletions cut 2 bases from V and 4 bases from J, with 9 bases between.